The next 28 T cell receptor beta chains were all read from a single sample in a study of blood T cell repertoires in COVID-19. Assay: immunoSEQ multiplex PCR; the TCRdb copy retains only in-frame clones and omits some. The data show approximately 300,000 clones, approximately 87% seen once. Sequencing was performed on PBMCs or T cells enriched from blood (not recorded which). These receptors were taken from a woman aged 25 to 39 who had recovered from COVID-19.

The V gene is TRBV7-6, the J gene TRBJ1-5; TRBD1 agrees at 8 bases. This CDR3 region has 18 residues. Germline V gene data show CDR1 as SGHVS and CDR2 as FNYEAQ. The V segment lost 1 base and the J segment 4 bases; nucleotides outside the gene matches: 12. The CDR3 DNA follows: TGTGCCAGCAGCTTAGAATCGCTACAGGGGGTCGGGAATCAGCCCCAGCATTTT. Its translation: CASSLESLQGVGNQPQHF.

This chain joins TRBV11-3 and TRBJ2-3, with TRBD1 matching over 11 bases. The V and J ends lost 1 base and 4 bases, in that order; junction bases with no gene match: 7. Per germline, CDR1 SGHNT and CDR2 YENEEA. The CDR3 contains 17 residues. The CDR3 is CASSLGPDRGLSDTQYF. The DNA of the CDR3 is TGTGCCAGCAGCTTAGGCCCGGACAGGGGGCTGTCAGATACGCAGTATTTT.

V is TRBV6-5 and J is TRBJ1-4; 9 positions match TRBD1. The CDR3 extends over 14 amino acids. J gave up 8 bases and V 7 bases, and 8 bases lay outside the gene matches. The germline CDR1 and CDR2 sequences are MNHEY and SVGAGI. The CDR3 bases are TGTGCCAGCACAATCGGGACAGGGAGAGAAAAACTGTTTTTT. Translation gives CASTIGTGREKLFF.

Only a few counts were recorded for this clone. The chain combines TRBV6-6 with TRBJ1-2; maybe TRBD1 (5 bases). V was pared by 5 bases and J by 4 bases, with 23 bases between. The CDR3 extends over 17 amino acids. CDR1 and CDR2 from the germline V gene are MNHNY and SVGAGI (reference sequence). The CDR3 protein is CASSPSGAGQTPYGYTF. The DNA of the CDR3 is TGTGCCAGCAGTCCCTCTGGGGCAGGCCAAACCCCCTATGGCTACACCTTC.

The CDR3 region has the DNA TGTGCCAGCAGCTTGTTAGCGGGGGCCACAGATACGCAGTATTTT. Translation: CASSLLAGATDTQYF. The chain recombines TRBV5-4 with TRBJ2-3; TRBD2 aligns across 9 bases. Germline V gene sequence: CDR1 SGHNT, CDR2 YYREEE (reference sequence). J gave up 2 bases and V 1 base, and 2 bases lay outside the gene matches. CDR3 length: 15 residues.

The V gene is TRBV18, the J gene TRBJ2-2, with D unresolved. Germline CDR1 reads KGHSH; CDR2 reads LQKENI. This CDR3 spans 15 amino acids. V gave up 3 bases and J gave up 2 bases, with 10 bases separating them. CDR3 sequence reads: CASSPTGSNTGELFF. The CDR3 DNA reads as TGTGCCAGCTCACCCACCGGGTCCAACACCGGGGAGCTGTTTTTT.

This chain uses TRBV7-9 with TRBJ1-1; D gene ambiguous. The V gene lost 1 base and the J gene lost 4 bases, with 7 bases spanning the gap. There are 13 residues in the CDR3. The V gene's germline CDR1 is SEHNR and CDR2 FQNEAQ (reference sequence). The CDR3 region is CASSLGFSTEAFF. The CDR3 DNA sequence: TGTGCCAGCAGCTTAGGTTTCAGCACTGAAGCTTTCTTT.

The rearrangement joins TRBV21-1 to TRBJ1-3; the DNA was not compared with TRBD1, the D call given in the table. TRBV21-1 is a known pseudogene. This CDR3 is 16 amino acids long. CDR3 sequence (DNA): TGTGCCAGCAGCAAGGAAGACACCCGCTCTGGAAACACCATATATTTT. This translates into CASSKEDTRSGNTIYF.

CDR3 region: CASSVSAGAEGRTQYF. The CDR3 nucleotides read TGTGCCAGCAGCGTGAGTGCAGGTGCGGAGGGACGGACCCAGTACTTC. The genes are TRBV9 and TRBJ2-5; weak D call: TRBD2 (6 bases). Trimming removed 2 bases at V and 7 bases at J, with 21 bases between. This CDR3 region has 16 residues. The germline CDR1 and CDR2 sequences are SGDLS and YYNGEE.

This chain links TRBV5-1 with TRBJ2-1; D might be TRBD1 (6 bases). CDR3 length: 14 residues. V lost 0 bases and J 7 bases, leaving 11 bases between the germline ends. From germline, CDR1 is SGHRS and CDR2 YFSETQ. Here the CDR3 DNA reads TGCGCCAGCAGCTTGGTGGACAGTCAGAATGAGCAGTTCTTC. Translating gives CASSLVDSQNEQFF.

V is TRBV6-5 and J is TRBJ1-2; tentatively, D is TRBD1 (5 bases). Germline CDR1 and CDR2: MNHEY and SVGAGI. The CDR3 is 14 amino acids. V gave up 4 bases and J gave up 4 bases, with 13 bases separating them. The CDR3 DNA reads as TGTGCCAGCAGTTCCGACTCAGGGTTCTATGGCTACACCTTC. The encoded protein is CASSSDSGFYGYTF.

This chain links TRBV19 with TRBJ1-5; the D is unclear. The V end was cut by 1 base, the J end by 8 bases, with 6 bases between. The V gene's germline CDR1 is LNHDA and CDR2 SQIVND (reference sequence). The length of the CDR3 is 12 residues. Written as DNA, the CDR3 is TGTGCCAGTAGTATAGGGGCCAAGCCCCAGCATTTT. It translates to CASSIGAKPQHF.

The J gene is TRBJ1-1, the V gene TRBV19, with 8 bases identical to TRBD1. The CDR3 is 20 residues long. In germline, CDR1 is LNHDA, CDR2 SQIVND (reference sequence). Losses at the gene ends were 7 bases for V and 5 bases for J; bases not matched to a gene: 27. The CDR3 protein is CASKKGIGTGGGSGNTEAFF. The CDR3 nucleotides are TGTGCCAGTAAAAAAGGGATAGGTACAGGGGGAGGATCGGGAAATACTGAAGCTTTCTTT.

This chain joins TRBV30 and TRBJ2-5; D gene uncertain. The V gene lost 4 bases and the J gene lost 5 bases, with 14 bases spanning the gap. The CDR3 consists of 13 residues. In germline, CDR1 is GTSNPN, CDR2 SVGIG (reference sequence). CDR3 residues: CAWTLYTSETQYF. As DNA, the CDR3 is TGTGCCTGGACCCTTTATACGAGCGAGACCCAGTACTTC.

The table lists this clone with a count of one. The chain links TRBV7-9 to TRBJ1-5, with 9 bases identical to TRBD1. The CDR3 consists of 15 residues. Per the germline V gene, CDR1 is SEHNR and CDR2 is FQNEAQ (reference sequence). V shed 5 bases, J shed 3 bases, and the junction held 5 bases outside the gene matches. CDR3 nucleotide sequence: TGTGCCAGCAGCCCCGGACAGGGGACCAATCAGCCCCAGCATTTT. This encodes CASSPGQGTNQPQHF.

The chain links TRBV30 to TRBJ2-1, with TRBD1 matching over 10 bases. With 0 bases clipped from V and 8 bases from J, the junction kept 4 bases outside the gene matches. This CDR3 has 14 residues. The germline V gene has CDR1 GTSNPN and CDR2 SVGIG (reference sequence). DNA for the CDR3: TGTGCCTGGAGTGTCGGACAGGGGGAAGATGAGCAGTTCTTC. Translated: CAWSVGQGEDEQFF.

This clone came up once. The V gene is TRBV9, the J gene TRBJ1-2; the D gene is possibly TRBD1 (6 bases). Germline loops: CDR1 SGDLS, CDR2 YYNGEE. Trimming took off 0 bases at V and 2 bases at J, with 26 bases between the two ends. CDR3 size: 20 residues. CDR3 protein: CASSVEGGDLPTRKNYGYTF. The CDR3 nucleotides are TGTGCCAGCAGCGTAGAAGGGGGGGACCTTCCCACCCGAAAAAACTATGGCTACACCTTC. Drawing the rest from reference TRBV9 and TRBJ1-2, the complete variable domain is DSGVTQTPKHLITATGQRVTLRCSPRSGDLSVYWYQQSLDQGLQFLIQYYNGEERAKGNILERFSAQQFPDLHSELNLSSLELGDSALYFCASSVEGGDLPTRKNYGYTFGSGTRLTVV.

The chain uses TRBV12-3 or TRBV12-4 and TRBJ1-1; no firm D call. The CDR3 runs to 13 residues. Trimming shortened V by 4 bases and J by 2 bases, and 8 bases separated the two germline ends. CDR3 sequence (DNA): TGTGCCAGCAGTTCGACACGAAACACTGAAGCTTTCTTT. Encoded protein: CASSSTRNTEAFF.

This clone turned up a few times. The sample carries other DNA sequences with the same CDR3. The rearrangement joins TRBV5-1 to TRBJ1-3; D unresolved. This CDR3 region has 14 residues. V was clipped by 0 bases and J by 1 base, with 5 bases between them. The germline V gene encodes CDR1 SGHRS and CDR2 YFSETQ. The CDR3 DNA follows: TGCGCCAGCAGCTTGGACAGTTCTGGAAACACCATATATTTT. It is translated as CASSLDSSGNTIYF.

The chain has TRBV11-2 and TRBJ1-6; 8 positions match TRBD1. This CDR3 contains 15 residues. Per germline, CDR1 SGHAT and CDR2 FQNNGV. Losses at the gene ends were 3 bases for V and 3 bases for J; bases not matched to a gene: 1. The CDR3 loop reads CASSFGQGYNSPLHF. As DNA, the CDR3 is TGTGCCAGCAGCTTCGGACAGGGCTATAATTCACCCCTCCACTTT. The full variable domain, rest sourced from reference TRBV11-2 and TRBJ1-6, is EAGVAQSPRYKIIEKRQSVAFWCNPISGHATLYWYQQILGQGPKLLIQFQNNGVVDDSQLPKDRFSAERLKGVDSTLKIQPAKLEDSAVYLCASSFGQGYNSPLHFGNGTRLTVT.

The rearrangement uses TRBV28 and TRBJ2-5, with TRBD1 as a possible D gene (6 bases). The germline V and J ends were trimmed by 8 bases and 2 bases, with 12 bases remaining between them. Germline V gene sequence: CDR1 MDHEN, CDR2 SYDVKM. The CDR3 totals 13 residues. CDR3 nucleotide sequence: TGTGCCAGCTGGAAAGGACAGCAAGAGACCCAGTACTTC. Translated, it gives CASWKGQQETQYF.

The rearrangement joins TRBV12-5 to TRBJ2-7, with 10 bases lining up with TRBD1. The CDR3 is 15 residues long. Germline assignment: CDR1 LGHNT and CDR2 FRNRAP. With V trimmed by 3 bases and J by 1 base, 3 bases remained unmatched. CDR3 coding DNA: TGTGCTAGTGGTTTTGGGACAGGGGCTTCCTACGAGCAGTACTTC. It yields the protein CASGFGTGASYEQYF.

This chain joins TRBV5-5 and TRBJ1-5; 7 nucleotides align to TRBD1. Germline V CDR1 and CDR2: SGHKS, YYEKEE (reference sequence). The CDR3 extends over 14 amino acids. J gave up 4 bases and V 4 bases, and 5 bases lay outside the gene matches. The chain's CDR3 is CASSGGQRNQPQHF. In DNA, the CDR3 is TGTGCCAGCAGCGGGGGACAGAGGAATCAGCCCCAGCATTTT.

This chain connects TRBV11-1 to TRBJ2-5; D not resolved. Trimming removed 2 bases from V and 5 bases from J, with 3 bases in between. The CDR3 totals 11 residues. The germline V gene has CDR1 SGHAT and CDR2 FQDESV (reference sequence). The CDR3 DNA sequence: TGTGCCAGCAGCTTACATGAGACCCAGTACTTC. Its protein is CASSLHETQYF.

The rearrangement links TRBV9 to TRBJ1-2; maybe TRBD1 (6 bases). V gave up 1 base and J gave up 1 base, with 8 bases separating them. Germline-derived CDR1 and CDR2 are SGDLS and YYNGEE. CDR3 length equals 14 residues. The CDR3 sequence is CASSVTGHNYGYTF. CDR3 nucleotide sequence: TGTGCCAGCAGCGTAACGGGACATAACTATGGCTACACCTTC.

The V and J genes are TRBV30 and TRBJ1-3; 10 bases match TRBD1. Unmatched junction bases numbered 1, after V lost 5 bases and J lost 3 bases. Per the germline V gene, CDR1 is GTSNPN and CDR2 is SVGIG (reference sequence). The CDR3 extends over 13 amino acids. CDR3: CAWGTGDGNTIYF. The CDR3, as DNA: TGTGCCTGGGGGACAGGGGATGGAAACACCATATATTTT.

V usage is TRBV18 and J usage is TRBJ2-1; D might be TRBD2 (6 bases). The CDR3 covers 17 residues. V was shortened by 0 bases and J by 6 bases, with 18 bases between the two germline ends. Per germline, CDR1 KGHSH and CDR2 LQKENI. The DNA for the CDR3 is TGTGCCAGCTCACCACCGCAGGGAACTAGCAGAGGCAATGAGCAGTTCTTC. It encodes CASSPPQGTSRGNEQFF.

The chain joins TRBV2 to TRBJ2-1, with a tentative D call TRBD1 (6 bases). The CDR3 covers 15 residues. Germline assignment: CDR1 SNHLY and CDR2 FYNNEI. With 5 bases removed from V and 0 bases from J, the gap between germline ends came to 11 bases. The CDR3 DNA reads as TGTGCCAGCAGTCAAACAGGGAGCTCCTACAATGAGCAGTTCTTC. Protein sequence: CASSQTGSSYNEQFF.